Listed here are 10 T cell receptor beta chains from one sample, sequenced in a study of T cells after yellow fever vaccination. TCRdb reanalysed the 5' RACE reads using MiXCR and keeps one entry per CDR3 protein. There are around 250,000 distinct CDR3 sequences in the sample; 6.9% occur only once, and approximately 0.85% lies in the top ten. Sequenced here: CD4+ T cells sorted from PBMCs, sampled 15 days after the yellow fever booster vaccination. The source is a man aged 25-40 years who received the YFV17D yellow fever vaccine.

This clonotype was picked up many times. Here the CDR3 reads CATSDLRSTRETQYF. The CDR3 nucleotides read TGTGCCACCAGTGATTTGAGATCGACGAGGGAGACCCAGTACTTC. The rearrangement uses TRBV24-1 and TRBJ2-5; D remains ambiguous. Trimming cost V 0 bases and J 5 bases, with 12 bases left between them. This CDR3 spans 15 amino acids. The germline CDR1 and CDR2 sequences are KGHDR and SFDVKD.

This clonotype was picked up a small number of times. The genes are TRBV5-1 and TRBJ2-1; D possibly corresponds to TRBD2 (6 bases). Germline-derived CDR1 and CDR2 are SGHRS and YFSETQ. V was cut by 2 bases and J by 10 bases, with 13 bases left in between. This CDR3 comprises 13 residues. CDR3 nucleotides: TGCGCCAGCAGCTTCCCTAGCGCGAAGGAGCAGTTCTTC. Translation gives CASSFPSAKEQFF. Drawing the rest from reference TRBV5-1 and TRBJ2-1, the complete variable domain is KAGVTQTPRYLIKTRGQQVTLSCSPISGHRSVSWYQQTPGQGLQFLFEYFSETQRNKGNFPGRFSGRQFSNSRSEMNVSTLELGDSALYLCASSFPSAKEQFFGPGTRLTVL.

This clonotype was counted many times. The rearrangement joins TRBV9 to TRBJ2-7; 13 bases match TRBD2. CDR1 is SGDLS and CDR2 is YYNGEE in the germline V gene. V shed 4 bases, J shed 0 bases, and the junction held 13 bases outside the gene matches. This CDR3 spans 19 amino acids. In DNA, the CDR3 is TGTGCCAGCAGCTATGGACCGGGACTAGCGGGATCAAGCTCCTACGAGCAGTACTTC. This translates into CASSYGPGLAGSSSYEQYF.

The chain couples TRBV15 to TRBJ2-1, with a weak D call TRBD2 (6 bases). The V gene lost 3 bases and the J gene lost 8 bases, with 17 bases spanning the gap. CDR3 length equals 15 residues. Germline CDR1 LNHNV, CDR2 YYDKDF (reference sequence). CDR3 bases: TGTGCCACCAGCAGTCGCGACTTGGTAGCGGATGAGCAGTTCTTC. Translating gives CATSSRDLVADEQFF.

The chain couples TRBV20-1 to TRBJ1-1, with D tentatively TRBD1 (5 bases). In germline, CDR1 is DFQATT, CDR2 SNEGSKA (reference sequence). Between the trimmed V and J ends, which lost 0 bases and 8 bases, there was a span of 16 bases. The CDR3 is made up of 14 amino acids. CDR3 nucleotides: TGCAGTGCTAGAGATGGAAGAGGGGTTTGGGAAGCTTTCTTT. It yields the protein CSARDGRGVWEAFF.

This clonotype turned up a few times. The chain links TRBV28 to TRBJ2-1; weak D call: TRBD1 (6 bases). The length of the CDR3 is 17 residues. The ends were cut back, 8 bases at V and 0 bases at J, with 20 bases in the middle. The V gene's germline CDR1 is MDHEN and CDR2 SYDVKM. The CDR3 loop is CASPPTTGASSYNEQFF. CDR3 coding DNA: TGTGCCAGCCCACCCACGACAGGTGCGAGCTCCTACAATGAGCAGTTCTTC.

This clonotype was seen ten or more times. The rearrangement joins TRBV5-1 to TRBJ2-2; D not certain. The CDR3 extends over 12 amino acids. Germline loops: CDR1 SGHRS, CDR2 YFSETQ. Trimming took 10 bases from V and 3 from J, leaving 10 bases between them. CDR3 DNA sequence: TGCGCCTCCAGTTGGGACACCGGGGAGCTGTTTTTT. Protein product: CASSWDTGELFF.

This clonotype was counted between two and nine times. The V and J genes are TRBV18 and TRBJ2-1; tentative D call: TRBD2 (5 bases). Per germline, CDR1 KGHSH and CDR2 LQKENI. V was shortened by 6 bases and J by 0 bases, with 9 bases between the two germline ends. The CDR3 totals 14 residues. CDR3 in DNA: TGTGCCAGCTCCGTAGCGAGCTCCTACAATGAGCAGTTCTTC. Translation: CASSVASSYNEQFF.

This clonotype was counted many times. The J gene is TRBJ2-7, the V gene TRBV20-1; D ambiguous. The length of the CDR3 is 13 residues. V lost 0 bases, J lost 0 bases, and 6 bases lay in between. Germline V gene lookup returns CDR1 DFQATT and CDR2 SNEGSKA (reference sequence). The CDR3, as DNA: TGCAGTGCTAGAGACAAGGTCTCCTACGAGCAGTACTTC. Its translation is CSARDKVSYEQYF.

The table lists this clonotype with many counts. The chain has TRBV11-3 and TRBJ2-7; D may match TRBD1 or TRBD2 (5 bases each). Trimming shortened V by 5 bases and J by 5 bases, and 19 bases separated the two germline ends. CDR1 and CDR2 (germline): SGHNT, YENEEA. This CDR3 is 15 amino acids long. CDR3 in amino acids: CASSPIRDPSHEQYF. The DNA for the CDR3 is TGTGCCAGCAGCCCAATCCGGGACCCAAGCCACGAGCAGTACTTC.